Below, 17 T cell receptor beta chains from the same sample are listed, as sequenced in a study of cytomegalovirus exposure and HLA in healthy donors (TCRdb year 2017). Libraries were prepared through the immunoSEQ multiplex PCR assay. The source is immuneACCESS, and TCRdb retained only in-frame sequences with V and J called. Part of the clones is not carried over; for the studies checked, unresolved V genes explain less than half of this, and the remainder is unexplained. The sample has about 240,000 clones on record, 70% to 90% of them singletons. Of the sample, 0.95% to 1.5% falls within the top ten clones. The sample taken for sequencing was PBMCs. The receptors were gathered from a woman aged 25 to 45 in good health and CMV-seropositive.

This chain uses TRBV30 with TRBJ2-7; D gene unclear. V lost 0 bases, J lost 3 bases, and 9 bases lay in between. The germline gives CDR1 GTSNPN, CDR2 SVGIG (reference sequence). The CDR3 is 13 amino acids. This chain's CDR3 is CAWSVSQNYEQYF. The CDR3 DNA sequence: TGTGCCTGGAGTGTAAGTCAGAACTACGAGCAGTACTTC.

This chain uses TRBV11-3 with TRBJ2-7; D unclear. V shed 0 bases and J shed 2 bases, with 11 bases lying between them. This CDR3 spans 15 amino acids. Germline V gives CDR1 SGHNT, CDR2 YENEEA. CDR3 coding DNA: TGTGCCAGCAGCTTAGAGGGCAGAACGACCTACGAGCAGTACTTC. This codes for CASSLEGRTTYEQYF. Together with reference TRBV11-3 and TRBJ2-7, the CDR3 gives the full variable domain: EAGVVQSPRYKIIEKKQPVAFWCNPISGHNTLYWYLQNLGQGPELLIRYENEEAVDDSQLPKDRFSAERLKGVDSTLKIQPAELGDSAVYLCASSLEGRTTYEQYFGPGTRLTVT.

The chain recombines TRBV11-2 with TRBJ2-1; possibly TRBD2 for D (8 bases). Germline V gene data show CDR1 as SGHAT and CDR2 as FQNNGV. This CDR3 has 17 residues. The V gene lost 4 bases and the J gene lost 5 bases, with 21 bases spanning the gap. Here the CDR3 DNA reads TGTGCCAGCAGCTCAATCGGGAGGGGGCTTGAAGACAATGAGCAGTTCTTC. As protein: CASSSIGRGLEDNEQFF.

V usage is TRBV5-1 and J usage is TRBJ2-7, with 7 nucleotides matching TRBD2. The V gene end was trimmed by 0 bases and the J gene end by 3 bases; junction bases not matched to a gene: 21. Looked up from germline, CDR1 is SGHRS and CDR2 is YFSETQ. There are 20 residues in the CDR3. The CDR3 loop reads CASSLAEGGSRLAGFYEQYF. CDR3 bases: TGCGCCAGCAGCTTGGCCGAGGGCGGGTCTAGACTAGCCGGATTCTACGAGCAGTACTTC.

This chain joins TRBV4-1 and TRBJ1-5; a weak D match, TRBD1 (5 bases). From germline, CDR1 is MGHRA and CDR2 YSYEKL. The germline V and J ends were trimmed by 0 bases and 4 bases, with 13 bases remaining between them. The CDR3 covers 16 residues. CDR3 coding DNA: TGCGCCAGCAGCCAAGAAGGATGGACACTTAATCAGCCCCAGCATTTT. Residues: CASSQEGWTLNQPQHF.

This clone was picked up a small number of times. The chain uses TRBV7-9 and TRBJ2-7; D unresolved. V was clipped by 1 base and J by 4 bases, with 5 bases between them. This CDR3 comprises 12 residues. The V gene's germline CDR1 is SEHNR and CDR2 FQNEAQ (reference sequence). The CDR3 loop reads CASSLDQYEQYF. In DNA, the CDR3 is TGTGCCAGCAGCTTAGACCAGTACGAGCAGTACTTC.

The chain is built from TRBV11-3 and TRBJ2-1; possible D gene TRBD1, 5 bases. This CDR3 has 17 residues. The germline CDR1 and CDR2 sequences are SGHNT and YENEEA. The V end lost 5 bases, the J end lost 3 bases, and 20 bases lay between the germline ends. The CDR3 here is CASSNYSQVVYYNEQFF. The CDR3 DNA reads TGTGCCAGCAGCAACTATTCACAGGTGGTGTACTACAATGAGCAGTTCTTC.

Written as DNA, the CDR3 is TGTGCCAGTAGTATCCCAGGGGCAATTGGAAGAAATCAGCCCCAGCATTTT. This encodes CASSIPGAIGRNQPQHF. The V and J genes are TRBV19 and TRBJ1-5, with TRBD1 as a possible D gene (6 bases). Germline V gene data show CDR1 as LNHDA and CDR2 as SQIVND (reference sequence). The ends were cut back, 3 bases at V and 4 bases at J, with 19 bases in the middle. The CDR3 sequence is 17 residues long.

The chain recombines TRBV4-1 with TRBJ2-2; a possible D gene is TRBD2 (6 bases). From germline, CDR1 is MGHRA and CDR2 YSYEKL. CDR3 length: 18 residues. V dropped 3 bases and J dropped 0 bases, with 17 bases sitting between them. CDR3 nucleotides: TGCGCCAGCAGCCAGATCCGCGGGATAGCCTCGAACACCGGGGAGCTGTTTTTT. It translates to CASSQIRGIASNTGELFF.

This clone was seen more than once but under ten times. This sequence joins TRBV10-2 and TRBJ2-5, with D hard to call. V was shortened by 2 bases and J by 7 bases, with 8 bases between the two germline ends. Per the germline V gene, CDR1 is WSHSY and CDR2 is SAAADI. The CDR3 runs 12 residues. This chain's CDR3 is CASSEASGTQYF. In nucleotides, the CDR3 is TGCGCCAGCAGTGAGGCTTCCGGGACCCAGTACTTC.

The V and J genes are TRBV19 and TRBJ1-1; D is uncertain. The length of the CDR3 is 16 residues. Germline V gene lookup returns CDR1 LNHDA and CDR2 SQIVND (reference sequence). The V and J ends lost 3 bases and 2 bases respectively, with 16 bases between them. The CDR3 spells CASSIKAANRNTEAFF. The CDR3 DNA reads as TGTGCCAGTAGTATCAAAGCTGCTAACAGAAACACTGAAGCTTTCTTT.

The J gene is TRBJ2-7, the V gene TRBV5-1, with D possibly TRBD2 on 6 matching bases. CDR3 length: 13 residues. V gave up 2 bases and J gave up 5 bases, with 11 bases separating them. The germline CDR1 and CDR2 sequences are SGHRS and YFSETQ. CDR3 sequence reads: CASSFETRDEQYF. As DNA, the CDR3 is TGCGCCAGCAGCTTTGAGACTAGGGACGAGCAGTACTTC. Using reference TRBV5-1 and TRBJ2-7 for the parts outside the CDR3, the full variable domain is KAGVTQTPRYLIKTRGQQVTLSCSPISGHRSVSWYQQTPGQGLQFLFEYFSETQRNKGNFPGRFSGRQFSNSRSEMNVSTLELGDSALYLCASSFETRDEQYFGPGTRLTVT.

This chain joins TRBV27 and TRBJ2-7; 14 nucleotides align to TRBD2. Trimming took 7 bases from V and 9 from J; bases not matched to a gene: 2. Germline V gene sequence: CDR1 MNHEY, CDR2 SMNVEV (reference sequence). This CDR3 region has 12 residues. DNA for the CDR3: TGTGCCAGCAAGGGACTAGCGGGAGTGCAGTACTTC. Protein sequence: CASKGLAGVQYF.

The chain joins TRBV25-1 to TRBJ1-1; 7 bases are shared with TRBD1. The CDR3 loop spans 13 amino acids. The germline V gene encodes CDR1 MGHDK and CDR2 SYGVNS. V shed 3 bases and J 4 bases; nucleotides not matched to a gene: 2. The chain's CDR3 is CASSEGTVTEAFF. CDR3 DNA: TGTGCCAGCAGTGAGGGGACAGTCACTGAAGCTTTCTTT.

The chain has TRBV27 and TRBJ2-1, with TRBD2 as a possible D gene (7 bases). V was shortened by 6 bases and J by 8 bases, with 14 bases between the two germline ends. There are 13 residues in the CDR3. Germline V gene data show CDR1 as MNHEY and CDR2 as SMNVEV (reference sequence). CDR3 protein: CASRNTGRDEQFF. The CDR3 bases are TGTGCCAGCAGGAACACAGGGAGGGATGAGCAGTTCTTC.

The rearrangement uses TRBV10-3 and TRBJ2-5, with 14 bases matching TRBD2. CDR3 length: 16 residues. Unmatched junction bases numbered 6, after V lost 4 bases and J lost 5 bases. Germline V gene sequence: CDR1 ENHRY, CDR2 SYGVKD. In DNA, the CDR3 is TGTGCCATCAGTGCGGGACTAGCGGGAGTAAAGGAGACCCAGTACTTC. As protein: CAISAGLAGVKETQYF.

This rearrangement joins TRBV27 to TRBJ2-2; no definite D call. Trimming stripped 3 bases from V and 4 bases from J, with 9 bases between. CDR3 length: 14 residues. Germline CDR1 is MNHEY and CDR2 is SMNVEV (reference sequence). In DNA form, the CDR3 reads TGTGCCAGCAGTTTGTTAGGAGTCACCGGGGAGCTGTTTTTT. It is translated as CASSLLGVTGELFF.